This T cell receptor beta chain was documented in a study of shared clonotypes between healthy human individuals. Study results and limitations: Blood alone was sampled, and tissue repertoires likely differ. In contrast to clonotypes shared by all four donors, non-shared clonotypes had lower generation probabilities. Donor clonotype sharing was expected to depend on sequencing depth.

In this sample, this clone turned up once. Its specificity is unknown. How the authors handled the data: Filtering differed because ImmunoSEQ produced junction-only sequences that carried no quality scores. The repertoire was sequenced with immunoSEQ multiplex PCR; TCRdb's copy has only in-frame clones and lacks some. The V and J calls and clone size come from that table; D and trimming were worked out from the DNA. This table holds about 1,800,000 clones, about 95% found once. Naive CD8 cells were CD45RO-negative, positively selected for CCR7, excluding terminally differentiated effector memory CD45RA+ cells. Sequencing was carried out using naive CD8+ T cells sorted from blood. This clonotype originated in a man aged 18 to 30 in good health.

The CDR3 loop is CASSLETGTGGDGYTF. The DNA of the CDR3 is TGCGCCAGCAGTCTTGAAACCGGGACAGGGGGTGATGGCTACACCTTC. The chain has TRBV5-1 and TRBJ1-2, with 11 bases matching TRBD1. The CDR3 has 16 amino acids. The junction had 12 bases not matched to a gene; V was cut back by 5 bases and J by 6 bases. The germline V gene has CDR1 SGHRS and CDR2 YFSETQ.